These 7 T cell receptor beta chains share one sample of origin, sequenced in a study of cytomegalovirus exposure and HLA in healthy donors. Use of 60 Vbeta and 13 Jbeta primers characterized the PCR. This table comes from immunoSEQ multiplex PCR, and its TCRdb copy is limited to in-frame clones, with some not included. The table has 30,000 to 45,000 clones, 86% seen once. Sequenced material: PBMCs. The receptor source for this set is a woman between 40 and 50 years old in good health and CMV-seropositive.

V gene TRBV15 combines with J gene TRBJ1-1; 8 bases match TRBD1. This CDR3 comprises 13 residues. Looked up from germline, CDR1 is LNHNV and CDR2 is YYDKDF (reference sequence). Trimming at V came to 3 bases and at J to 7 bases, leaving 4 bases not matched to a gene. The CDR3 spells CATSSGQGGEAFF. The CDR3 nucleotides read TGTGCCACCAGCAGTGGACAGGGCGGTGAAGCTTTCTTT.

V gene TRBV6-1 combines with J gene TRBJ1-5, with TRBD1 identical over 8 bases. Trimming removed 2 bases from V and 3 bases from J; junction bases left unmatched: 6. Germline V gives CDR1 MNHNS, CDR2 SASEGT. The CDR3 runs to 16 residues. For the CDR3, the DNA is TGTGCCAGCAGTGAACAGGGGGCTGTTTTCAATCAGCCCCAGCATTTT. Amino acids: CASSEQGAVFNQPQHF.

The chain uses TRBV5-1 and TRBJ1-4; tentative D call: TRBD1 (5 bases). Germline-derived CDR1 and CDR2 are SGHRS and YFSETQ. The CDR3 runs 13 residues. V was shortened by 5 bases and J by 0 bases, with 5 bases between the two germline ends. The DNA of the CDR3 is TGCGCCAGCAGGGGGCCAACTAATGAAAAACTGTTTTTT. This encodes CASRGPTNEKLFF.

The J gene is TRBJ1-2, the V gene TRBV6-5; 7 nucleotides agree with TRBD1. Trimming at V came to 6 bases and at J to 5 bases, leaving 9 bases not matched to a gene. CDR1 is MNHEY, CDR2 SVGAGI, per germline. This CDR3 has 14 amino acids. This chain's CDR3 is CASRLGTEFYGYTF. CDR3 coding DNA: TGTGCCAGCAGGCTGGGGACAGAGTTTTATGGCTACACCTTC.

The chain combines TRBV7-6 with TRBJ1-3; D is unresolved. Germline V gene data show CDR1 as SGHVS and CDR2 as FNYEAQ. V shed 0 bases and J shed 1 base, with 7 bases lying between them. This CDR3 contains 15 residues. CDR3 protein: CASSLATSSGNTIYF. The CDR3 nucleotides read TGTGCCAGCAGCTTAGCAACATCTTCTGGAAACACCATATATTTT.

The chain is built from TRBV4-2 and TRBJ2-2, with 7 nucleotides matching TRBD2. Germline trimming cut 7 bases from V and 5 bases from J; bases unmatched to any gene: 13. Germline-derived CDR1 and CDR2 are LGHNA and YNFKEQ. The CDR3 has 16 amino acids. In DNA, the CDR3 is TGTGCCAGCAAGAAGCTTGCGGGGGAACTAACCGGGGAGCTGTTTTTT. Encoded protein: CASKKLAGELTGELFF.

V and J are TRBV5-1 and TRBJ2-2, with 9 bases fitting TRBD1. Germline trimming cut 0 bases from V and 2 bases from J; bases unmatched to any gene: 5. The CDR3 runs to 17 residues. Germline values: CDR1 SGHRS, CDR2 YFSETQ. CDR3 in amino acids: CASSLDRGPFNTGELFF. The CDR3 nucleotides read TGCGCCAGCAGCTTGGACAGGGGGCCTTTTAACACCGGGGAGCTGTTTTTT.